The 19 T cell receptor beta chains reported below all come from one sample, sequenced in a study of shared clonotypes between healthy human individuals (dated by TCRdb to about 2020). Libraries were built with the immunoSEQ multiplex PCR assay. Imported from immuneACCESS, the table was reduced by TCRdb to in-frame sequences with V and J called. These copies leave out some clones; in studies compared against another copy, an unresolved V gene accounts for under half, and the cause of the remainder is not known. The sample yields approximately 2.3 million clones; over 90% were counted once. The top ten clones comprise about 0.41% of the sample. The sample comprised naive CD4+ T cells from PBMCs. The sample's cell subset or site label is to be understood as: CD45RA+ positively selected. Source of these receptors: a man aged 18-30 years in good health. Some clones in this sample may be carry-over from other donors' samples.

This clone was detected only a few times. The gene calls are TRBV25-1 and TRBJ1-3; D remains ambiguous. CDR3 length: 12 residues. From germline, CDR1 is MGHDK and CDR2 SYGVNS. The V end lost 5 bases, the J end lost 0 bases, and 2 bases lay between the germline ends. For the CDR3, the DNA is TGTGCCAGCAGTCCCTCTGGAAACACCATATATTTT. Protein product: CASSPSGNTIYF.

The gene calls are TRBV18 and TRBJ1-3, with D possibly being TRBD1 (5 bases). The length of the CDR3 is 15 residues. V lost 1 base and J lost 3, with 10 bases in between. Germline assignment: CDR1 KGHSH and CDR2 LQKENI. CDR3 residues: CASSPQGLGGNTIYF. In DNA, the CDR3 is TGTGCCAGCTCACCACAGGGGCTTGGTGGAAACACCATATATTTT.

The chain carries TRBV6-1 and TRBJ2-7; D not certain. Germline CDR1 and CDR2: MNHNS and SASEGT. This CDR3 has 15 residues. V gave up 5 bases and J gave up 2 bases, with 16 bases separating them. The CDR3 nucleotides read TGTGCCAGCAGTCAATACTTGGACCGCGCCTACGAGCAGTACTTC. This translates into CASSQYLDRAYEQYF.

The CDR3 sequence is CASTPRGDTGELFF. The CDR3 coding sequence is TGTGCCAGCACCCCGAGGGGTGACACCGGGGAGCTGTTTTTT. The gene calls are TRBV9 and TRBJ2-2; D is possibly TRBD1 or TRBD2 (5 bases each). Per germline, CDR1 SGDLS and CDR2 YYNGEE. Trimming left V 6 bases short and J 3 bases short, with 12 bases between. There are 14 residues in the CDR3. The complete variable domain, with remaining parts taken from reference TRBV9 and TRBJ2-2, reads DSGVTQTPKHLITATGQRVTLRCSPRSGDLSVYWYQQSLDQGLQFLIQYYNGEERAKGNILERFSAQQFPDLHSELNLSSLELGDSALYFCASTPRGDTGELFFGEGSRLTVL.

This chain connects TRBV7-3 to TRBJ2-1; 9 bases are a match to TRBD2. J gave up 2 bases and V 4 bases, and 9 bases lay outside the gene matches. Germline CDR1 SGHTA, CDR2 FQGTGA. The CDR3 extends over 17 amino acids. The CDR3 sequence is CASSSAGGPMTYNEQFF. As DNA, the CDR3 is TGTGCCAGCAGCTCGGCGGGAGGGCCGATGACCTACAATGAGCAGTTCTTC.

The chain recombines TRBV9 with TRBJ1-4; D remains unclear. The CDR3 has 14 amino acids. Trimming left V 0 bases short and J 3 bases short, with 6 bases between. Germline-derived CDR1 and CDR2 are SGDLS and YYNGEE. The CDR3 is CASSVDGSNEKLFF. As DNA, the CDR3 is TGTGCCAGCAGCGTAGACGGGTCTAATGAAAAACTGTTTTTT.

This chain uses TRBV19 with TRBJ2-2; D unresolved. CDR1 LNHDA and CDR2 SQIVND come from the germline V gene (reference sequence). V lost 5 bases and J 5 bases, leaving 6 bases between the germline ends. There are 12 residues in the CDR3. CDR3 loop: CASSPPTGELFF. The CDR3, as DNA: TGTGCCAGTAGTCCCCCTACCGGGGAGCTGTTTTTT.

The V gene is TRBV19, the J gene TRBJ2-7; TRBD2 aligns across 9 bases. With 3 bases clipped from V and 0 bases from J, the junction kept 9 bases outside the gene matches. Germline V gene data show CDR1 as LNHDA and CDR2 as SQIVND (reference sequence). This CDR3 spans 17 amino acids. Written as DNA, the CDR3 is TGTGCCAGTAGTATCGTCTTTTTGACTAGCGGCTCCTACGAGCAGTACTTC. Translated, it gives CASSIVFLTSGSYEQYF.

The chain recombines TRBV7-9 with TRBJ2-7; 7 bases fit TRBD2. Germline V gene lookup returns CDR1 SEHNR and CDR2 FQNEAQ (reference sequence). V was clipped by 0 bases and J by 7 bases; unmatched bases: 0. CDR3 length: 12 residues. DNA for the CDR3: TGTGCCAGCAGCTTAGCTAGCGGGGAGCAGTACTTC. It translates to CASSLASGEQYF.

The chain combines TRBV5-6 with TRBJ2-1, with 9 nucleotides matching TRBD1. V was pared by 3 bases and J by 4 bases, with 5 bases of the junction left unmatched. Per germline, CDR1 SGHDT and CDR2 YYEEEE. The CDR3 runs 15 residues. In DNA form, the CDR3 reads TGTGCCAGCAGCTGGACCGGGACAGGGTACAATGAGCAGTTCTTC. Translation: CASSWTGTGYNEQFF.

The V and J genes are TRBV29-1 and TRBJ2-2; D is possibly TRBD1 (5 bases). Per the germline V gene, CDR1 is SQVTM and CDR2 is ANQGSEA. The ends were cut back, 5 bases at V and 0 bases at J, with 10 bases in the middle. This CDR3 has 14 residues. In nucleotides, the CDR3 is TGCAGCGTTTTAGACAGACCGAACACCGGGGAGCTGTTTTTT. Its protein product is CSVLDRPNTGELFF.

This clone came up once. The sample contains more than one DNA sequence encoding this CDR3. This chain joins TRBV5-4 and TRBJ2-3; D is uncertain. The CDR3 spans 13 residues. Germline V gene lookup returns CDR1 SGHNT and CDR2 YYREEE (reference sequence). V was cut by 0 bases and J by 0 bases, with 2 bases left in between. CDR3 sequence: CASSLGSTDTQYF. The DNA of the CDR3 is TGTGCCAGCAGCTTGGGTAGCACAGATACGCAGTATTTT.

The chain is built from TRBV5-1 and TRBJ1-2; a weak D match, TRBD1 (5 bases). The V end lost 2 bases, the J end lost 6 bases, and 14 bases lay between the germline ends. In germline, CDR1 is SGHRS, CDR2 YFSETQ. CDR3 size: 14 residues. CDR3: CASSLTGLRDGYTF. The CDR3 region has the DNA TGCGCCAGCAGCTTAACAGGCCTTAGGGATGGCTACACCTTC. Filled out from reference TRBV5-1 and TRBJ1-2, the complete variable domain reads KAGVTQTPRYLIKTRGQQVTLSCSPISGHRSVSWYQQTPGQGLQFLFEYFSETQRNKGNFPGRFSGRQFSNSRSEMNVSTLELGDSALYLCASSLTGLRDGYTFGSGTRLTVV.

On this clone itself: Distinct nucleotide sequences in the sample also encode this CDR3. The chain is built from TRBV7-3 and TRBJ2-1; TRBD1 might be the D (6 bases). This CDR3 is 12 amino acids long. With 3 bases removed from V and 6 bases from J, the gap between germline ends came to 6 bases. Germline loops: CDR1 SGHTA, CDR2 FQGTGA. This CDR3 reads CASSLTGNEQFF. CDR3 nucleotides: TGTGCCAGCAGCTTGACAGGCAATGAGCAGTTCTTC.

The rearrangement uses TRBV7-3 and TRBJ2-3; D gene uncertain. There are 16 residues in the CDR3. V lost 1 base, J lost 0 bases, and 11 bases lay in between. Germline CDR1 and CDR2: SGHTA and FQGTGA. The CDR3 is CASSLMSATSTDTQYF. DNA for the CDR3: TGTGCCAGCAGCTTAATGTCAGCCACTAGCACAGATACGCAGTATTTT.

This clone was seen once. The gene calls are TRBV19 and TRBJ1-5; perhaps TRBD1 as D (6 bases). V was clipped by 6 bases and J by 3 bases, with 18 bases between them. The CDR3 covers 16 residues. The V gene's germline CDR1 is LNHDA and CDR2 SQIVND (reference sequence). For the CDR3, the DNA is TGTGCCAGTAGGCTACAGGGAAGTACGGCCAATCAGCCCCAGCATTTT. Its protein product is CASRLQGSTANQPQHF.

This chain joins TRBV20-1 and TRBJ1-3; D is ambiguous. Germline loops: CDR1 DFQATT, CDR2 SNEGSKA (reference sequence). V was cut by 8 bases and J by 6 bases, with 11 bases left in between. The length of the CDR3 is 11 residues. CDR3 residues: CSSLSANTIYF. The CDR3 DNA reads TGCAGTTCATTGAGTGCAAACACCATATATTTT.

This rearrangement joins TRBV6-6 to TRBJ1-2, with 12 bases lining up with TRBD1. There are 15 residues in the CDR3. The germline V gene encodes CDR1 MNHNY and CDR2 SVGAGI (reference sequence). V shed 8 bases, J shed 5 bases, and the junction held 9 bases outside the gene matches. CDR3 in DNA: TGTGCCAGCGAGGGCCGGGACAGGGGGCTTTATGGCTACACCTTC. This sequence encodes CASEGRDRGLYGYTF.

This clone was picked up one time. Other DNA sequences in the same sample also yield this CDR3. This sequence joins TRBV7-9 and TRBJ1-2; D remains ambiguous. The CDR3 consists of 13 residues. Germline lookup yields CDR1 SEHNR and CDR2 FQNEAQ (reference sequence). V was shortened by 3 bases and J by 1 base, with 6 bases between the two germline ends. The CDR3 DNA is TGTGCCAGCAGCTTCGGGGATAACTATGGCTACACCTTC. This encodes CASSFGDNYGYTF.